This is a list of T cell receptor beta chains from one sample in a study of cytomegalovirus exposure and HLA in healthy donors. Clones were sequenced by immunoSEQ multiplex PCR, and TCRdb holds only the in-frame ones, with some missing. The data contain roughly 200,000 clones, less than 80% of them singletons. Sequenced input: PBMCs. Every receptor here comes from a young woman in good health and CMV-seropositive. Each CDR3 is given with its conserved first and last residue.

CDR3 protein,J gene,V gene
CASSRGTGGISYEQYF,TRBJ2-7,TRBV27
CASSSLAPPVHEQYF,TRBJ2-7,TRBV6-5
CASWTGDYGYTF,TRBJ1-2,TRBV6-5
CAISEWGGQQQRISYEQYF,TRBJ2-7,TRBV10-3
CASSLVSWGSQGTGELFF,TRBJ2-2,TRBV7-9
CASSLSGRYEQYF,TRBJ2-7,TRBV27
CASSDGTDAYGYTF,TRBJ1-2,TRBV7-9
CASSISGGTDTQYF,TRBJ2-3,TRBV19
CASSLASPSNEQFF,TRBJ2-1,TRBV5-1
CASSLGGTGEAFF,TRBJ1-1,TRBV7-6
CASSPRGGGRGETQYF,TRBJ2-5,TRBV5-4
CASSLRHSGNTIYF,TRBJ1-3,TRBV7-8
CAISELKNNEQFF,TRBJ2-1,TRBV10-3
CASSLDQAGLAHF,TRBJ2-7,TRBV7-6
CASSPGLAGGLPKNIQYF,TRBJ2-4,TRBV4-1
CASSLRTGTYEQYF,TRBJ2-7,TRBV7-6
CASSDTGHHGTQYF,TRBJ2-5,TRBV2
CASSLFWGANTEAFF,TRBJ1-1,TRBV5-5
CASSHLSPGGNGYTF,TRBJ1-2,TRBV5-6
CASSLRDMGQPQHF,TRBJ1-5,TRBV27
CASSSVGHPYEQYF,TRBJ2-7,TRBV6-5
CASNRRGDQPQHF,TRBJ1-5,TRBV7-8
CASSFMAMNTEAFF,TRBJ1-1,TRBV11-2
CASSRRDRGTYNEQFF,TRBJ2-1,TRBV25-1
CATSRSRNQPQHF,TRBJ1-5,TRBV15
CASRRPGLAGDEQFF,TRBJ2-1,TRBV6-5
CASSFLQGSSSYEQYF,TRBJ2-7,TRBV5-5
CASSSQGALNEKLFF,TRBJ1-4,TRBV6-5
CASSVQGVGGNEKLFF,TRBJ1-4,TRBV27
CASSQGLAGGRSLETQYF,TRBJ2-5,TRBV4-1
CASSRRREISETQYF,TRBJ2-5,TRBV9
CASSRSFNQPQHF,TRBJ1-5,TRBV5-5
CASSYAGTGMNEKLFF,TRBJ1-4,TRBV6-5
CSVGGTGGPSHEAFF,TRBJ1-1,TRBV29-1
CASSHFPLAKNIQYF,TRBJ2-4,TRBV4-1
CAISESQGTEAFF,TRBJ1-1,TRBV10-3
CASSPPGLAVYNEQFF,TRBJ2-1,TRBV7-2
CASCKRGNEKLFF,TRBJ1-4,TRBV28
CASSQVNLNYEQYF,TRBJ2-7,TRBV4-1
CASSYQGQLLF,TRBJ1-2,TRBV6-5
CASRTTRVVPLHF,TRBJ1-6,TRBV6-5
CASSPLAGAMGEQFF,TRBJ2-1,TRBV4-3
CASSFQAVNTEAFF,TRBJ1-1,TRBV6-1